What follows are 26 T cell receptor beta chains derived from one specimen sequenced in a study of CD8 T cells in ankylosing spondylitis. TCRdb reanalysed the 5' RACE reads using MiXCR and keeps one entry per CDR3 protein. The data contain under 200,000 distinct CDR3 sequences, approximately 10% of them singletons. Sequenced: blood, either unsorted or a sorted T cell fraction (not recorded which). The source is a male donor with ankylosing spondylitis or in good health (not recorded which).

This clonotype occurred a few times. The chain carries TRBV28 and TRBJ1-4, with 7 bases lining up with TRBD1. With V trimmed by 2 bases and J by 6 bases, 6 bases remained unmatched. There are 15 residues in the CDR3. CDR1 and CDR2 (germline): MDHEN, SYDVKM. The CDR3 bases are TGTGCCAGCAGTTTAAGGGGGCGCCTGGATGAAAAACTGTTTTTT. It translates to CASSLRGRLDEKLFF.

This clonotype has a handful of counts. V and J are TRBV20-1 and TRBJ2-6; tentatively, D is TRBD1 (6 bases). Germline V gives CDR1 DFQATT, CDR2 SNEGSKA (reference sequence). There are 17 residues in the CDR3. V dropped 2 bases and J dropped 0 bases, with 14 bases sitting between them. The DNA of the CDR3 is TGCAGTGCTAGAAGAACAGGGCGAAACTCTGGGGCCAACGTCCTGACTTTC. Protein product: CSARRTGRNSGANVLTF.

CDR3 residues: CASSPPNLDGSSNYGYTF. The DNA of the CDR3 is TGTGCCAGCTCACCACCAAATTTGGACGGGTCGTCTAACTATGGCTACACCTTC. V is TRBV18 and J is TRBJ1-2; D is undetermined. The V end was cut by 0 bases, the J end by 0 bases, with 17 bases between. CDR1 and CDR2 from the germline V gene are KGHSH and LQKENI. This CDR3 has 18 residues.

This clonotype was seen many times. This chain links TRBV11-2 with TRBJ2-3; D remains unclear. Germline values: CDR1 SGHAT, CDR2 FQNNGV. Trimming cost V 0 bases and J 0 bases, with 7 bases left between them. CDR3 length equals 15 residues. The CDR3 here is CASSLEALSTDTQYF. In DNA, the CDR3 is TGTGCCAGCAGCTTAGAAGCGCTAAGCACAGATACGCAGTATTTT.

The chain links TRBV10-3 to TRBJ2-5; D is perhaps TRBD1 (6 bases). Per the germline V gene, CDR1 is ENHRY and CDR2 is SYGVKD. There are 12 residues in the CDR3. V dropped 7 bases and J dropped 7 bases, with 13 bases sitting between them. CDR3 bases: TGTGCCATCACCACACCCAGGGGGACCCAGTACTTC. As protein: CAITTPRGTQYF.

V and J are TRBV11-2 and TRBJ2-7; tentative D call: TRBD2 (6 bases). Trimming shortened V by 0 bases and J by 6 bases, and 15 bases separated the two germline ends. The CDR3 is made up of 15 amino acids. From germline, CDR1 is SGHAT and CDR2 FQNNGV. The CDR3, as DNA: TGTGCCAGCAGCTTAGAAGGCGGGACTGGCTGCGAGCAGTACTTC. Protein: CASSLEGGTGCEQYF. Variable domain in full (rest from reference TRBV11-2 and TRBJ2-7): EAGVAQSPRYKIIEKRQSVAFWCNPISGHATLYWYQQILGQGPKLLIQFQNNGVVDDSQLPKDRFSAERLKGVDSTLKIQPAKLEDSAVYLCASSLEGGTGCEQYFGPGTRLTVT.

This clonotype was seen at least ten times. V usage is TRBV25-1 and J usage is TRBJ2-1, with D maybe TRBD1 (6 bases). CDR3 length: 13 amino acids. Germline assignment: CDR1 MGHDK and CDR2 SYGVNS. The ends were cut back, 2 bases at V and 6 bases at J, with 8 bases in the middle. The CDR3 DNA is TGTGCCAGCAGTGAAATGGGGGCCAATGAGCAGTTCTTC. It specifies CASSEMGANEQFF.

V gene TRBV6-6 combines with J gene TRBJ1-5; the D gene is possibly TRBD1 (6 bases). This CDR3 contains 17 residues. Deletions cut 1 base from V and 0 bases from J, with 13 bases between. Germline CDR1 MNHNY, CDR2 SVGAGI (reference sequence). The CDR3 DNA sequence: TGTGCCAGCAGTTACTTAGTGAGACAGGTTAGCAATCAGCCCCAGCATTTT. This gives the protein CASSYLVRQVSNQPQHF.

The chain uses TRBV7-6 and TRBJ1-1; 11 positions match TRBD1. Per germline, CDR1 SGHVS and CDR2 FNYEAQ. Unmatched junction bases numbered 6, after V lost 3 bases and J lost 12 bases. The CDR3 has 13 amino acids. In DNA form, the CDR3 reads TGTGCCAGCAGCTTCAGGACAGGGGGCGAGACTTTCTTT. Residues: CASSFRTGGETFF.

This clonotype appeared a few times. The rearrangement joins TRBV27 to TRBJ2-1; D is ambiguous. Looked up from germline, CDR1 is MNHEY and CDR2 is SMNVEV (reference sequence). V was shortened by 4 bases and J by 0 bases, with 4 bases between the two germline ends. The CDR3 is 13 residues long. The CDR3 is CASSSNSYNEQFF. Written as DNA, the CDR3 is TGTGCCAGCAGTTCAAACTCCTACAATGAGCAGTTCTTC.

This clonotype came up many times. This rearrangement joins TRBV29-1 to TRBJ2-5; no reliable D call. V dropped 5 bases and J dropped 2 bases, with 9 bases sitting between them. CDR1 and CDR2 (germline): SQVTM, ANQGSEA. The CDR3 has 12 residues. CDR3 residues: CSVPRSQETQYF. For the CDR3, the DNA is TGCAGCGTTCCCCGGAGTCAAGAGACCCAGTACTTC.

This clonotype was detected ten times or more. V is TRBV3-1 and J is TRBJ2-7; TRBD1 matches 8 bases. In germline, CDR1 is LGHDT, CDR2 YNNKEL (reference sequence). V shed 4 bases, J shed 2 bases, and the junction held 4 bases outside the gene matches. There are 14 residues in the CDR3. This CDR3 is CASSPPTGAYEQYF. Written as DNA, the CDR3 is TGTGCCAGCAGCCCACCGACAGGGGCCTACGAGCAGTACTTC.

Of note for this clonotype: A much larger clonotype is one base distant, so this may be a read error. The V gene is TRBV20-1, the J gene TRBJ2-7; 16 bases line up with TRBD2. Trimming removed 5 bases from V and 6 bases from J; junction bases left unmatched: 13. Germline V gene data show CDR1 as DFQATT and CDR2 as SNEGSKA (reference sequence). The CDR3 has 17 amino acids. CDR3 region: CSAPLGLAGGPDSEQYF. CDR3 sequence (DNA): TGCAGTGCTCCCCTGGGACTAGCGGGAGGGCCAGACTCCGAGCAGTACTTC.

This clonotype was picked up a small number of times. The chain is built from TRBV2 and TRBJ2-2; tentative D call: TRBD1 (8 bases). This CDR3 comprises 16 residues. Germline V gene data show CDR1 as SNHLY and CDR2 as FYNNEI. V lost 1 base, J lost 4 bases, and 13 bases lay in between. The CDR3 region has the DNA TGTGCCAGCAGTGAAGTACAGGGGGGGGGCACCGGGGAGCTGTTTTTT. Amino acids: CASSEVQGGGTGELFF. The whole variable domain, remainder taken from reference TRBV2 and TRBJ2-2, is EPEVTQTPSHQVTQMGQEVILRCVPISNHLYFYWYRQILGQKVEFLVSFYNNEISEKSEIFDDQFSVERPDGSNFTLKIRSTKLEDSAMYFCASSEVQGGGTGELFFGEGSRLTVL.

A word on this clonotype: A much larger clonotype is one base distant, so this may be a read error. The chain uses TRBV12-3 or TRBV12-4 and TRBJ2-1; D may be TRBD2 (6 bases). The length of the CDR3 is 13 residues. CDR3 protein: CAGSPKEGHEQFF. CDR3 in DNA: TGTGCCGGCAGTCCTAAGGAGGGGCATGAGCAGTTCTTC.

This clonotype was recorded many times. The chain combines TRBV5-1 with TRBJ1-1; maybe TRBD1 (6 bases). CDR1 and CDR2 from the germline V gene are SGHRS and YFSETQ. The CDR3 has 15 amino acids. V was trimmed by 0 bases and J by 0 bases, leaving 9 bases between them. DNA of the CDR3: TGCGCCAGCAGCTTGGTGGGGGCCCTGAACACTGAAGCTTTCTTT. Residues: CASSLVGALNTEAFF.

This clonotype was counted ten times or more. The chain has TRBV24-1 and TRBJ2-1, with 9 nucleotides matching TRBD2. From germline, CDR1 is KGHDR and CDR2 SFDVKD. After removal of 8 bases from V and 8 bases from J, the junction contained 3 bases not matched to a gene. This CDR3 spans 12 amino acids. This CDR3 is CATMGLADEQFF. The CDR3 DNA is TGTGCCACCATGGGACTAGCAGATGAGCAGTTCTTC.

The chain is built from TRBV25-1 and TRBJ2-1; perhaps D is TRBD1 or TRBD2 (5 bases each). The CDR3 has 16 amino acids. Germline values: CDR1 MGHDK, CDR2 SYGVNS. Trimming left V 3 bases short and J 4 bases short, with 16 bases between. CDR3 in DNA: TGTGCCAGCAGTGATAATAGAGGGGCAGGGTACAATGAGCAGTTCTTC. Protein product: CASSDNRGAGYNEQFF. Full variable domain (rest looked up from reference TRBV25-1 and TRBJ2-1): EADIYQTPRYLVIGTGKKITLECSQTMGHDKMYWYQQDPGMELHLIHYSYGVNSTEKGDLSSESTVSRIRTEHFPLTLESARPSHTSQYLCASSDNRGAGYNEQFFGPGTRLTVL.

This clonotype showed up just a few times. The V call is TRBV7-2, the J call TRBJ1-5; unclear D gene. The CDR3 sequence is 12 residues long. V was trimmed by 5 bases and J by 8 bases, leaving 10 bases between them. The germline CDR1 and CDR2 sequences are SGHTA and FQGNSA. CDR3 in amino acids: CASSLRSEPQHF. CDR3 DNA sequence: TGTGCCAGCAGCCTTAGGTCCGAGCCCCAGCATTTT.

Ten or more counts support this clonotype. This chain joins TRBV12-3 or TRBV12-4 and TRBJ1-5; 9 bases fit TRBD1. This CDR3 region has 17 residues. Trimming cost V 6 bases and J 0 bases; bases outside gene matches: 9. The CDR3 reads CASSQGTGKISNQPQHF. The CDR3 DNA sequence: TGTGCCAGCAGCCAAGGGACAGGGAAGATTAGCAATCAGCCCCAGCATTTT.

In its sample, this clonotype was seen many times. This chain joins TRBV29-1 and TRBJ2-3; tentative D call: TRBD1 (6 bases). The CDR3 sequence is 13 residues long. CDR1 is SQVTM, CDR2 ANQGSEA, per germline. The V end was cut by 8 bases, the J end by 3 bases, with 15 bases between. CDR3 sequence: CSSRGLVTDTQYF. CDR3 DNA sequence: TGCAGCTCGAGGGGGTTGGTAACAGATACGCAGTATTTT.

This clonotype has a count of ten or more. This rearrangement joins TRBV27 to TRBJ2-2, with 8 bases lining up with TRBD2. J gave up 5 bases and V 5 bases, and 7 bases lay outside the gene matches. CDR3 length equals 15 residues. CDR1 and CDR2 from the germline V gene are MNHEY and SMNVEV (reference sequence). The CDR3 region has the DNA TGTGCCAGCAGTCCCATAGCGGGGTGGACCGGGGAGCTGTTTTTT. Its protein is CASSPIAGWTGELFF.

The V and J genes are TRBV4-1 and TRBJ1-5; no clear D gene. The germline V gene encodes CDR1 MGHRA and CDR2 YSYEKL. This CDR3 has 17 residues. Trimming stripped 1 base from V and 0 bases from J, with 13 bases between. CDR3 DNA sequence: TGCGCCAGCAGCCAAGTGATGCAGCCCTATAGCAATCAGCCCCAGCATTTT. Amino acids: CASSQVMQPYSNQPQHF.

At least ten counts were recorded for this clonotype. The chain's CDR3 is CASSQESDEQFF. CDR3 DNA: TGTGCCAGCAGCCAAGAGTCGGATGAGCAGTTCTTC. The chain has TRBV3-1 and TRBJ2-1, with D hard to call. The germline gives CDR1 LGHDT, CDR2 YNNKEL (reference sequence). The V end lost 0 bases, the J end lost 8 bases, and 5 bases lay between the germline ends. The CDR3 totals 12 residues.

This clonotype was seen a few times. This sequence joins TRBV3-1 and TRBJ2-2; either TRBD1 or TRBD2 may supply D (5 bases each). CDR1 is LGHDT and CDR2 is YNNKEL in the germline V gene (reference sequence). CDR3 length: 15 residues. The ends were cut back, 4 bases at V and 5 bases at J, with 14 bases in the middle. CDR3 in amino acids: CASSRIGTSTGELFF. The CDR3 region has the DNA TGTGCCAGCAGCCGTATCGGGACCTCAACCGGGGAGCTGTTTTTT.

The J gene is TRBJ1-1, the V gene TRBV3-1; no clear D. V was clipped by 0 bases and J by 5 bases, with 25 bases between them. The CDR3 runs to 19 residues. Per the germline V gene, CDR1 is LGHDT and CDR2 is YNNKEL (reference sequence). CDR3: CASSQDNSLNIFDVTEAFF. The DNA of the CDR3 is TGTGCCAGCAGCCAAGATAATAGCCTCAATATCTTCGACGTGACTGAAGCTTTCTTT.